The present T cell receptor beta chain was sequenced within a study of T cells in Graves' hyperthyroidism and ophthalmopathy. This clonotype was counted ten times or more. What it binds is unknown. The CDR3 totals 14 residues. Germline values: CDR1 SEHNR, CDR2 FQNEAQ (reference sequence). The V gene lost 2 bases and the J gene lost 7 bases, with 14 bases spanning the gap. General observations from the study: Blood samples included most of the expanded thyroid clonotypes exceeding 0.001. With a median lead of 6.5 months before onset, the model predicted ophthalmopathy.

The CDR3 regions of TCR beta were amplified from RNA transcripts. First-round RT-PCR with HTBI primers amplified the TCR CDR3 region. One entry per CDR3 protein, called by TCRdb with MiXCR from the multiplex PCR reads. The data show 700,000 to 850,000 distinct CDR3 sequences, about a third seen once. This clonotype was sampled from a woman aged 40 to 50 with Graves' hyperthyroidism. Material for sequencing was blood. This chain uses TRBV7-9 with TRBJ2-5, with D unresolved. The chain's CDR3 is CASSLPGEVGTQYF. CDR3 sequence (DNA): TGTGCCAGCAGCTTACCCGGAGAAGTGGGGACCCAGTACTTC.